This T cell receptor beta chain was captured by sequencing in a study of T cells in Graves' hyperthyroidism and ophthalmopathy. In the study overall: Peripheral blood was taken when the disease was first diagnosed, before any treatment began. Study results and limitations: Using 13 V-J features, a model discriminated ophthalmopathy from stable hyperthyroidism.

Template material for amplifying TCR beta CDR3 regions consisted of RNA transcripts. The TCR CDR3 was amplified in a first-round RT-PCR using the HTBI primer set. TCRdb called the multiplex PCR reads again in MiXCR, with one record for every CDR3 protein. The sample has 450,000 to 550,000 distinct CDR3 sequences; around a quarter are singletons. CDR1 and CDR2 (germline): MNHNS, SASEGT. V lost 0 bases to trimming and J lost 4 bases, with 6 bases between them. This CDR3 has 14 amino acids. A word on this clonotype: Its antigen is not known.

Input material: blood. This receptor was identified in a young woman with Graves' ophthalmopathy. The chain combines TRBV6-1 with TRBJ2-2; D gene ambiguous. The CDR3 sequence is CASSEARITGELFF. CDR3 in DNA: TGTGCCAGCAGTGAAGCCAGAATCACCGGGGAGCTGTTTTTT.